This T cell receptor (beta chain) derives from a study of T cell responses to AZD1222 COVID-19 vaccine. Study findings and constraints: After two AZD1222 doses, spike-specific TCR breadth and depth rose versus day 0. The study found vaccine-associated CD4 TCRs spanning spike, dominant at 160-218 and 743-854. Most donors were white British, females outnumbered males, and clonal diversity was possibly underestimated.

This CDR3 region has 15 residues. The ends were cut back, 0 bases at V and 0 bases at J, with 9 bases in the middle. From germline, CDR1 is SGHRS and CDR2 YFSETQ. Using immunoSEQ multiplex PCR, the repertoire was profiled, and TCRdb retains in-frame clones only, with some absent. This sample has 150,000 to 200,000 clones, with under 95% found just once. Points on this clone: Its antigen remains unidentified.

The rearrangement joins TRBV5-1 to TRBJ1-2; D uncertain. The material was peripheral blood, obtained on day 0 of AZD1222 vaccination. This sequence originates from an adult in good health. CDR3 DNA sequence: TGCGCCAGCAGCTTGGGACGGCTAGCTAACTATGGCTACACCTTC. It specifies CASSLGRLANYGYTF.